The 4 T cell receptor beta chains below all came from one sample that was sequenced in a study of blood T cell repertoires in COVID-19. The repertoire was sequenced with immunoSEQ multiplex PCR; TCRdb's copy has only in-frame clones and lacks some. Of 150,000 or so clones in the sample, around 88% were seen once. Sample: peripheral blood. These receptors all stem from a man aged 50-59 years with acute or convalescent COVID-19.

This chain uses TRBV6-5 with TRBJ2-1; 7 bases map to TRBD1. J lost 10 bases, V lost 4 bases, and 7 bases had no gene match. This CDR3 spans 13 amino acids. CDR1 MNHEY and CDR2 SVGAGI come from the germline V gene. The CDR3: CASSSTGAGEQFF. The DNA of the CDR3 is TGTGCCAGCAGTTCCACAGGGGCAGGGGAGCAGTTCTTC.

This chain joins TRBV24-1 and TRBJ2-3, with 10 bases matching TRBD1. This CDR3 has 17 residues. The ends lost 7 bases at V and 1 base at J; junction bases unmatched: 10. The germline V gene encodes CDR1 KGHDR and CDR2 SFDVKD. CDR3 coding DNA: TGTGCCACCAGGACCCGGGACAGGGGCGACGGCACAGATACGCAGTATTTT. This encodes CATRTRDRGDGTDTQYF.

This chain links TRBV28 with TRBJ1-5, with D perhaps TRBD1 (6 bases). V lost 3 bases and J 6 bases, leaving 12 bases between the germline ends. The CDR3 covers 14 residues. Germline V lookup: CDR1 MDHEN, CDR2 SYDVKM. The CDR3: CASSLYGGGQPQHF. Written as DNA, the CDR3 is TGTGCCAGCAGTTTGTATGGGGGCGGTCAGCCCCAGCATTTT.

This clone was recorded only once. The J gene is TRBJ1-1, the V gene TRBV5-1, with 8 bases aligning to TRBD1. The V gene end was trimmed by 2 bases and the J gene end by 7 bases; junction bases not matched to a gene: 7. This CDR3 contains 14 residues. Germline CDR1 reads SGHRS; CDR2 reads YFSETQ. CDR3 in DNA: TGCGCCAGCAGCTTCGACAGGGGCGGTGGTGAAGCTTTCTTT. Translating gives CASSFDRGGGEAFF.